This is a list of T cell receptor beta chains from one sample in a study of monozygotic twins with inflammatory bowel disease. TCRdb re-called the 5' RACE reads; one entry per CDR3 protein, DNA not given. Here the sample table reports 120,000 to 150,000 distinct CDR3 sequences. The specimen was blood. All receptors derive from a human donor with ulcerative colitis or Crohn's disease, or a healthy co-twin of an affected twin (not recorded which). Each CDR3 is given with its conserved first and last residue. The order of the fields is V gene, J gene, CDR3 length, CDR3 protein.

TRBV20-1	TRBJ2-5	15	CSARDSLSGQETQYF
TRBV20-1	TRBJ2-6	16	CSAPGQGASGANVLTF
TRBV20-1	TRBJ2-7	12	CSARGPGGEQYF
TRBV6-6	TRBJ2-7	14	CASRLPGTYYEQYF
TRBV5-1	TRBJ1-1	13	CASSLDGADEAFF
TRBV5-5	TRBJ2-7	13	CASSPLGAYEQYF
TRBV7-6	TRBJ1-2	17	CASSTATGGPFNYGYTF
TRBV7-2	TRBJ2-7	15	CASSLEQGGTYEQYF
TRBV29-1	TRBJ2-2	14	CSVIRGIDTGELFF
TRBV7-9	TRBJ1-4	14	CASTPGTPMEKLFF
TRBV7-2	TRBJ2-3	16	CASSTTGQGRTDTQYF
TRBV5-1	TRBJ2-7	15	CASSLRARLTYEQYF
TRBV20-1	TRBJ2-7	17	CSARDQVSGPTFGEQYF
TRBV5-1	TRBJ2-2	17	CASSSEFGGLNTGELFF
TRBV5-1	TRBJ2-1	15	CASSDPSGGAGEQFF
TRBV12-3/TRBV12-4	TRBJ2-2	18	CASSPTPRTGENTGELFF
TRBV5-4	TRBJ2-3	14	CASSLAASADTQYF